The 20 T cell receptor beta chains below all came from one sample that was sequenced in a study of early T cells in non-severe SARS-CoV-2 infection. TCRdb used MiXCR to reprocess the 5' RACE reads, holding one entry per CDR3 protein. The data show about 61,000 distinct CDR3 sequences, more than 10% seen once. Sequencing was performed on whole blood, taken at baseline. These receptors were obtained from an adult who was a healthcare worker with PCR-confirmed SARS-CoV-2 infection or an uninfected control (not recorded which). The donor label of this sample is uncertain.

The gene calls are TRBV11-2 and TRBJ2-7; 10 bases agree with TRBD2. Unmatched junction bases numbered 6, after V lost 6 bases and J lost 1 base. The CDR3 totals 15 residues. The germline gives CDR1 SGHAT, CDR2 FQNNGV. DNA for the CDR3: TGTGCCAGCAGAAGAGCGGGGGGGAAATCCTACGAGCAGTACGTC. Amino acids: CASRRAGGKSYEQYV.

This chain uses TRBV29-1 with TRBJ2-1, with 8 bases matching TRBD1. The CDR3 covers 14 residues. Germline CDR1 and CDR2: SQVTM and ANQGSEA. The trim removed 6 bases at V and 4 bases at J, leaving 8 bases unmatched. The CDR3 DNA follows: TGCAGCGTGAGGACAGGGAACCCTTACAATGAGCAGTTCTTC. As protein: CSVRTGNPYNEQFF.

This clonotype was counted a few times. V is TRBV10-1 and J is TRBJ2-2; 9 bases agree with TRBD1. The V gene's germline CDR1 is WNHNN and CDR2 SYGVQD (reference sequence). J lost 7 bases, V lost 4 bases, and 7 bases had no gene match. This CDR3 contains 15 residues. This CDR3 reads CASSGGTGFGGELFF. In DNA form, the CDR3 reads TGCGCCAGCAGTGGAGGGACAGGGTTTGGCGGGGAGCTGTTTTTT.

The chain joins TRBV9 to TRBJ2-7; D not certain. Trimming cost V 0 bases and J 1 base, with 14 bases left between them. The CDR3 is made up of 16 amino acids. Germline values: CDR1 SGDLS, CDR2 YYNGEE. The CDR3 DNA follows: TGTGCCAGCAGCGTAGCTCCGCTCCAGGTATCCTACGAGCAGTACGTC. Translated, it gives CASSVAPLQVSYEQYV.

This chain joins TRBV9 and TRBJ2-2; a weak D match, TRBD1 (5 bases). This CDR3 is 15 amino acids long. The germline V and J ends were trimmed by 0 bases and 2 bases, with 8 bases remaining between them. Per the germline V gene, CDR1 is SGDLS and CDR2 is YYNGEE. CDR3 sequence: CASSVETENTGELFF. CDR3 in DNA: TGTGCCAGCAGCGTAGAGACAGAAAACACCGGGGAGCTGTTTTTT.

The chain couples TRBV5-8 to TRBJ2-3, with D perhaps being TRBD1 or TRBD2 (7 bases each). V lost 0 bases to trimming and J lost 4 bases, with 21 bases between them. This CDR3 spans 18 amino acids. Germline V gene sequence: CDR1 SGHTS, CDR2 YDEGEE. The CDR3 protein is CASSLGKFGQAGADTQYF. The DNA for the CDR3 is TGTGCCAGCAGCTTGGGGAAATTCGGACAGGCGGGGGCAGATACGCAGTATTTT. Filled out from reference TRBV5-8 and TRBJ2-3, the complete variable domain reads EAGVTQSPTHLIKTRGQQATLRCSPISGHTSVYWYQQALGLGLQFLLWYDEGEERNRGNFPPRFSGRQFPNYSSELNVNALELEDSALYLCASSLGKFGQAGADTQYFGPGTRLTVL.

In this sample, this clonotype turned up many times. This rearrangement joins TRBV5-1 to TRBJ1-2; D is ambiguous. Germline-derived CDR1 and CDR2 are SGHRS and YFSETQ. The CDR3 is 14 residues long. Between the trimmed V and J ends, which lost 4 bases and 5 bases, there was a span of 15 bases. The CDR3: CASSPFDGKYGYTF. CDR3 DNA sequence: TGCGCCAGCAGCCCATTCGACGGAAAGTATGGCTACACCTTC. The entire variable domain, with the rest obtained from reference TRBV5-1 and TRBJ1-2, is as follows: KAGVTQTPRYLIKTRGQQVTLSCSPISGHRSVSWYQQTPGQGLQFLFEYFSETQRNKGNFPGRFSGRQFSNSRSEMNVSTLELGDSALYLCASSPFDGKYGYTFGSGTRLTVV.

In this sample, this clonotype turned up a few times. V is TRBV4-1 and J is TRBJ1-5; the match to TRBD1 covers 8 bases. The CDR3 length is 15 residues. V dropped 1 base and J dropped 1; count of bases not matched to a gene: 0. The V gene's germline CDR1 is MGHRA and CDR2 YSYEKL. The CDR3 reads CASSQGQGSNQPQHF. The CDR3 DNA sequence: TGCGCCAGCAGCCAAGGACAGGGGAGCAATCAGCCCCAGCATTTT.

The chain combines TRBV19 with TRBJ1-5; no definite D call. Germline V gives CDR1 LNHDA, CDR2 SQIVND (reference sequence). V was pared by 0 bases and J by 5 bases, with 2 bases between. The length of the CDR3 is 12 residues. The CDR3, as DNA: TGTGCCAGTAGTATAGATTATCAGCCCCAGCATTTT. This encodes CASSIDYQPQHF.

This clonotype was observed a handful of times. The rearrangement uses TRBV29-1 and TRBJ2-6; TRBD1 matches 9 bases. CDR3 size: 16 residues. Germline V CDR1 and CDR2: SQVTM, ANQGSEA. After removal of 4 bases from V and 0 bases from J, the junction contained 4 bases not matched to a gene. The DNA of the CDR3 is TGCAGCGTTGCGGGACAGGGAGTCTCTGGGGCCAACGTCCTGACTTTC. Translated, it gives CSVAGQGVSGANVLTF.

The chain uses TRBV15 and TRBJ2-7; 12 bases are shared with TRBD1. The CDR3 consists of 15 residues. After removal of 0 bases from V and 5 bases from J, the junction contained 2 bases not matched to a gene. The V gene's germline CDR1 is LNHNV and CDR2 YYDKDF (reference sequence). DNA of the CDR3: TGTGCCACCAGCAGAGAAGGGACAGGGGGCCACGAGCAGTACGTC. Protein sequence: CATSREGTGGHEQYV.

This clonotype was seen only a few times. V usage is TRBV19 and J usage is TRBJ1-6; D not resolved. CDR1 is LNHDA and CDR2 is SQIVND in the germline V gene (reference sequence). The germline V and J ends were trimmed by 3 bases and 0 bases, with 6 bases remaining between them. This CDR3 contains 15 residues. CDR3 DNA sequence: TGTGCCAGTAGTATGCAGAGCTCCTATAATTCACCCCTCCACTTT. This encodes CASSMQSSYNSPLHF.

The chain combines TRBV28 with TRBJ1-1; D gene ambiguous. V was clipped by 4 bases and J by 0 bases, with 6 bases between them. CDR1 and CDR2 (germline): MDHEN, SYDVKM. The length of the CDR3 is 13 residues. In nucleotides, the CDR3 is TGTGCCAGCAGTTCCGATCTGAACACTGAAGCTTTCTTT. The encoded protein is CASSSDLNTEAFF.

This clonotype was detected a few times. This rearrangement joins TRBV7-2 to TRBJ2-2; the D is unclear. The V and J ends lost 1 base and 4 bases respectively, with 13 bases between them. This CDR3 region has 16 residues. Germline V gives CDR1 SGHTA, CDR2 FQGNSA. The CDR3 is CASSLGGRKLTGELFF. CDR3 nucleotide sequence: TGTGCCAGCAGCTTAGGCGGCAGGAAACTCACCGGGGAGCTGTTTTTT.

This rearrangement joins TRBV2 to TRBJ2-3; unclear D gene. The CDR3 length is 12 residues. Deletions cut 10 bases from V and 4 bases from J, with 12 bases between. In germline, CDR1 is SNHLY, CDR2 FYNNEI. CDR3 nucleotides: TGTGCCATCGAGCAGCTGGCAGATACGCAGTATTTT. Translated: CAIEQLADTQYF.

The chain links TRBV4-1 to TRBJ1-2; the match to TRBD1 covers 9 bases. Germline trimming cut 1 base from V and 3 bases from J; bases unmatched to any gene: 6. CDR1 is MGHRA, CDR2 YSYEKL, per germline. This CDR3 is built from 16 residues. The DNA for the CDR3 is TGCGCCAGCAGCCAAGTGGGGAGGACAGGGGACTATGGCTACACCTTC. Protein product: CASSQVGRTGDYGYTF.

The CDR3 bases are TGCGCCAGCGCAGCGACAGGGGTGGTGGATACGCAGTATTTT. Residues: CASAATGVVDTQYF. The chain has TRBV5-1 and TRBJ2-3, with TRBD1 matching 8 bases. From germline, CDR1 is SGHRS and CDR2 YFSETQ. The V and J ends lost 7 bases and 6 bases, in that order; junction bases with no gene match: 10. CDR3 length equals 14 residues.

The V call is TRBV12-5, the J call TRBJ1-1; D is perhaps TRBD1 (5 bases). The CDR3 totals 13 residues. The germline V gene has CDR1 LGHNT and CDR2 FRNRAP. V was cut by 0 bases and J by 4 bases, with 6 bases left in between. DNA for the CDR3: TGTGCTAGTGGTTTGGTGGGGGGCACTGAAGCTTTCTTT. The encoded protein is CASGLVGGTEAFF.

The J gene is TRBJ1-1, the V gene TRBV5-5; D is unclear. The CDR3 spans 14 residues. Germline CDR1 reads SGHKS; CDR2 reads YYEKEE (reference sequence). V was shortened by 0 bases and J by 1 base, with 7 bases between the two germline ends. In DNA form, the CDR3 reads TGTGCCAGCAGCTTGGGGCCCGCGAACACTGAAGCTTTCTTT. Translating gives CASSLGPANTEAFF.

This clonotype was seen more than once but under ten times. The chain couples TRBV11-3 to TRBJ2-1, with D perhaps being TRBD1 or TRBD2 (5 bases each). Trimming removed 3 bases at V and 2 bases at J, with 11 bases between. CDR1 and CDR2 (germline): SGHNT, YENEEA. The CDR3 has 15 residues. This CDR3 is CASSLVGVTYNEQFF. For the CDR3, the DNA is TGTGCCAGCAGCTTGGTGGGGGTAACCTACAATGAGCAGTTCTTC.